This T cell receptor beta chain was captured in a study of identical twins. Study results and limitations: In cord blood, abundant beta clonotypes had fewer insertions; memory showed no trend.

A single record per CDR3 protein comes from TCRdb applying MiXCR to the 5' RACE reads. The sample records about 520,000 distinct CDR3 sequences, less than 25% being singletons. Comments on this clonotype: Antigen specificity is unknown.

CDR3 length: 12 residues. V lost 3 bases and J lost 6, with 8 bases in between. Germline V gene data show CDR1 as SGHVS and CDR2 as FQNEAQ. The data also belong to a second study, concerning T cells expressing NK-cell markers. From that report: It was sorted CD3+CD56-NKG2C+, CD3+CD56+NKG2C- and CD3+CD56+NKG2C+ T cells that provided the TCR beta repertoires. The authors sequenced eight donors, of whom seven were HCMV-seropositive and one was seronegative.

The sequence came from a woman in her late teens or twenties in good health. V is TRBV7-8 and J is TRBJ1-1, with D uncertain. Sequencing was done on a sample of CD4+ T cells sorted from blood. The CDR3 loop is CASSLVFSEAFF. CDR3 sequence (DNA): TGTGCCAGCAGCTTGGTCTTTTCTGAAGCTTTCTTT.